The 7 T cell receptor beta chains below come from one sample, sequenced in a study of blood T cell repertoires in COVID-19. Clones were read by immunoSEQ multiplex PCR, and TCRdb kept only the in-frame ones, dropping some. Counted here are about 150,000 clones, less than 90% occurring once; the ten biggest clones make up 4.5% to 6%. Sequencing input: PBMCs or T cells enriched from blood (not recorded which). The receptors shown here come from a woman aged 45-60 years who had been exposed to COVID-19.

The rearrangement links TRBV30 to TRBJ2-1; 13 bases line up with TRBD2. CDR1 is GTSNPN, CDR2 SVGIG, per germline (reference sequence). Losses at the gene ends were 4 bases for V and 4 bases for J; bases not matched to a gene: 13. The CDR3 consists of 18 residues. The CDR3 protein is CAWTPGLAGLKWYNEQFF. The DNA for the CDR3 is TGTGCCTGGACCCCGGGACTAGCGGGACTGAAATGGTACAATGAGCAGTTCTTC.

This clone has more than one count but fewer than ten. The rearrangement links TRBV10-1 to TRBJ2-7; D possibly corresponds to TRBD1 (6 bases). The CDR3 has 13 residues. Germline CDR1 is WNHNN and CDR2 is SYGVQD (reference sequence). The ends were cut back, 6 bases at V and 5 bases at J, with 14 bases in the middle. The CDR3 DNA is TGCGCCAGCAGCCCCGGGACACCGGACGAGCAGTACTTC. Its translation: CASSPGTPDEQYF.

This clone was counted only a few times. The genes are TRBV7-9 and TRBJ1-5; D unresolved. Germline assignment: CDR1 SEHNR and CDR2 FQNEAQ (reference sequence). CDR3 size: 12 residues. Deletions cut 2 bases from V and 3 bases from J, with 2 bases between. The CDR3 sequence: CASSLHNQPQHF. The DNA for the CDR3 is TGTGCCAGCAGCTTACACAATCAGCCCCAGCATTTT.

This chain uses TRBV2 with TRBJ2-7; perhaps TRBD2 as D (6 bases). V lost 6 bases and J lost 6, with 24 bases in between. In germline, CDR1 is SNHLY, CDR2 FYNNEI. The CDR3 extends over 16 amino acids. The CDR3 sequence: CASRIWEESLRGEQYF. In DNA form, the CDR3 reads TGTGCCAGCAGGATTTGGGAGGAAAGCTTAAGAGGCGAGCAGTACTTC.

The chain employs TRBV6-5 and TRBJ2-7; 7 bases are a match to TRBD1. J gave up 0 bases and V 0 bases, and 2 bases lay outside the gene matches. This CDR3 is 15 amino acids long. CDR1 is MNHEY, CDR2 SVGAGI, per germline. CDR3 nucleotides: TGTGCCAGCAGTTACTCGAGGGACAGCTCCTACGAGCAGTACTTC. It is translated as CASSYSRDSSYEQYF.

This rearrangement joins TRBV6-5 to TRBJ1-1; D not resolved. The V gene's germline CDR1 is MNHEY and CDR2 SVGAGI. Trimming stripped 9 bases from V and 7 bases from J, with 15 bases between. CDR3 length: 12 amino acids. The CDR3: CASSFVEGEAFF. The CDR3 region has the DNA TGTGCCAGTTCTTTCGTCGAGGGTGAAGCTTTCTTT.

The chain recombines TRBV19 with TRBJ2-1, with TRBD2 matching 11 bases. V gave up 3 bases and J gave up 7 bases; unmatched junction bases: 5. There are 15 residues in the CDR3. Germline V lookup: CDR1 LNHDA, CDR2 SQIVND (reference sequence). CDR3 DNA sequence: TGTGCCAGTAGTATGGCTAGCGGGGGGCTTAATGAGCAGTTCTTC. Protein sequence: CASSMASGGLNEQFF.